This T cell receptor beta chain was sequenced for a study of blood T cell repertoires in COVID-19. Cohorts were determined from participant-reported clinical history. TCRdb keeps only in-frame clones here, not all; method: immunoSEQ multiplex PCR. The repertoire includes around 300,000 clones, about nine tenths of them detected once, and under 2.5% sits in the top ten. The germline V gene encodes CDR1 SGHAT and CDR2 FQNNGV. This CDR3 has 16 amino acids. Trimming took 3 bases from V and 2 from J, leaving 14 bases between them. This clonotype was obtained from a woman in her sixties or seventies who had recovered from COVID-19. The chain uses TRBV11-2 and TRBJ2-1, with D unclear. Sequences were obtained from PBMCs or T cells enriched from blood (not recorded which). CDR3: CASSFRGRQTYNEQFF. As DNA, the CDR3 is TGTGCCAGCAGCTTCCGTGGGCGTCAGACCTACAATGAGCAGTTCTTC.